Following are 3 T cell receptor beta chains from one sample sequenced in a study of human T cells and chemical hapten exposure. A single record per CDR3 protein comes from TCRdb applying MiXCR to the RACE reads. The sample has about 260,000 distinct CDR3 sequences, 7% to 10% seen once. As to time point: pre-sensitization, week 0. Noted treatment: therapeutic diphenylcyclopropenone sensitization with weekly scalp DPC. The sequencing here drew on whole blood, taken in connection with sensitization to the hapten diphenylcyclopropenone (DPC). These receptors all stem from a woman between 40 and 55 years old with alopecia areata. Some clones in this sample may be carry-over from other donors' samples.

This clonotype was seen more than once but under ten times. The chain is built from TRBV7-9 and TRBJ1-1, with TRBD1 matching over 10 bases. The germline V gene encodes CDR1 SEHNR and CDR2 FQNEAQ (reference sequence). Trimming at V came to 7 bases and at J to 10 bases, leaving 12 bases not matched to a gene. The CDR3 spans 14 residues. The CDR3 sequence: CASTLGTGEYGAFF. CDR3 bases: TGTGCCAGCACCCTAGGGACAGGGGAATATGGAGCTTTCTTT.

CDR3 loop: CASSWDPRNTGELFF. The CDR3 DNA is TGTGCCAGCAGTTGGGACCCAAGGAACACCGGGGAGCTGTTTTTT. The chain couples TRBV6-5 to TRBJ2-2, with D possibly being TRBD1 or TRBD2 (5 bases each). The CDR3 covers 15 residues. CDR1 is MNHEY and CDR2 is SVGAGI in the germline V gene. V shed 4 bases and J shed 1 base, with 10 bases lying between them.

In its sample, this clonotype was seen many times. The CDR3 reads CASSLGSIGPYEQYF. The CDR3 DNA reads TGTGCCAGCAGCTTAGGGAGTATCGGACCCTACGAGCAGTACTTC. The chain combines TRBV7-9 with TRBJ2-7; D not resolved. The germline CDR1 and CDR2 sequences are SEHNR and FQNEAQ (reference sequence). Trimming took off 1 base at V and 2 bases at J, with 12 bases between the two ends. There are 15 residues in the CDR3. Using reference TRBV7-9 and TRBJ2-7 for the parts outside the CDR3, the full variable domain is DTGVSQNPRHKITKRGQNVTFRCDPISEHNRLYWYRQTLGQGPEFLTYFQNEAQLEKSRLLSDRFSAERPKGSFSTLEIQRTEQGDSAMYLCASSLGSIGPYEQYFGPGTRLTVT.